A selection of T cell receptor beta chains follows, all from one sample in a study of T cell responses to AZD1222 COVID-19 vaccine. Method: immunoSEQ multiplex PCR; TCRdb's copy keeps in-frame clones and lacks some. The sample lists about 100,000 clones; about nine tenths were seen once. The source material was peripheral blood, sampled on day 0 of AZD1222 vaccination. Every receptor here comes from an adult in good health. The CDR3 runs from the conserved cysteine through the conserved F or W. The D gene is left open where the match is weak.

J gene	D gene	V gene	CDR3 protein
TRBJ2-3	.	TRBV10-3	CATTNSRADTQYF
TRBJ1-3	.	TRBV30	CAWSPDPGLSGNTIYF
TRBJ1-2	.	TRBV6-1	CASSVSGDYGYTF
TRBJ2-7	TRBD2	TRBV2	CASSEASGSSYEQYF
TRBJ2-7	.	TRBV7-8	CASSPLPGPSSYEQYF
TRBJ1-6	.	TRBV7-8	CASSPREAGNSPLHF
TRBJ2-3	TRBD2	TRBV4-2	CASSQPLADTDTQYF
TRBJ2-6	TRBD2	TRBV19	CASSILVGIAGGPGANVLTF
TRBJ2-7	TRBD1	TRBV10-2	CASSVTGGRYEQYF
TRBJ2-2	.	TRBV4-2	CASSLGLSNTGELFF
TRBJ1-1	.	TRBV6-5	CATWGREAFF
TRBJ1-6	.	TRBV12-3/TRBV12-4	CASSLTPRRPLHF
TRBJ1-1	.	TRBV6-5	CASSYWGGENTEAFF
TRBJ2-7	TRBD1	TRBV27	CASSKDRGGYEQYF
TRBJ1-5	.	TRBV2	CASTDRGNQPQHF
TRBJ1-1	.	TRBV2	CASMGRTYMNTEAFF
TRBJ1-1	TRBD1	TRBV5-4	CASSVRQGATTEAFF
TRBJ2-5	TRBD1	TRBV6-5	CASSYRTGGETQYF
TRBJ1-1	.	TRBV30	CAWSVLGGLAGEAFF
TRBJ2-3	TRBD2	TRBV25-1	CASSQGLAGGPSDTQYF
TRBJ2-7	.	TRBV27	CASSSNRDEQYF
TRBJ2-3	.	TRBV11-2	CASTPWTPNNTDTQYF
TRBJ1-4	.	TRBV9	CASSTSGIPNEKLFF
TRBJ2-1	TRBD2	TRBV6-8	CASKVLAGVGGPYNEQFF
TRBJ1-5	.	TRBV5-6	CASSLMAVRKHSNQPQHF
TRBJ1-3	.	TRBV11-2	CASSLEGFGNTIYF
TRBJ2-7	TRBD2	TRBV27	CASSLKGLAGAYEQYF
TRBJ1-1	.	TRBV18	CASSPFGGSNTEAFF
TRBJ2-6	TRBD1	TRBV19	CASSRTGYLSGANVLTF
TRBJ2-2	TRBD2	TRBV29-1	CSVESSGYTGELFF
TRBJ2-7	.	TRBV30	CACTQGSGQYSYEQYF
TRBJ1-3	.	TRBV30	CAWSVGGSGNTIYF
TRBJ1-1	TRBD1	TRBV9	CASSAEGQGNTEAFF
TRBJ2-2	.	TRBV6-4	CASSLQADGELFF
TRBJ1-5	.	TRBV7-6	CASSLGSRVANQPQHF
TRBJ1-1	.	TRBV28	CASSLYGQYTEAFF
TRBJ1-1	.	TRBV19	CASSRGDPNDEAFF
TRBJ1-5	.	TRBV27	CASSTMGGPNQPQHF
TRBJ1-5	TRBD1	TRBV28	CASSTTGGEGQPQHF
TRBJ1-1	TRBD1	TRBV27	CASSRGQQPYMNTEAFF
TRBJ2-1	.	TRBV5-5	CASSLALGAGDNEQFF
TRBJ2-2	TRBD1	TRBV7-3	CASSYEFGTGGPTGELFF